This T cell receptor (beta chain) was identified during a study of CD8+ T cells in alopecia areata. Following extraction, RNA underwent reverse transcription to cDNA, which served as the sequencing template. Using immunoSEQ multiplex PCR, the repertoire was profiled, and TCRdb retains in-frame clones only, with some absent. The sample includes approximately 210,000 clones, just over 65% of them seen just once. As to treatment: oral pan-JAK inhibitor, 5-10 mg twice daily. The V and J ends lost 0 bases and 11 bases respectively, with 10 bases between them. Germline CDR1 reads SNHLY; CDR2 reads FYNNEI. The CDR3 has 12 amino acids.

Sequenced here: CD4+ T cells sorted from blood, sampled at approximately week 42, from a patient treated with tofacitinib. The receptor's source is a human donor with alopecia areata. V gene TRBV2 combines with J gene TRBJ1-2; no reliable D call. The CDR3, as DNA: TGTGCCAGCAGTGAAGCGCCGAGGGCGTACACCTTC. It specifies CASSEAPRAYTF.